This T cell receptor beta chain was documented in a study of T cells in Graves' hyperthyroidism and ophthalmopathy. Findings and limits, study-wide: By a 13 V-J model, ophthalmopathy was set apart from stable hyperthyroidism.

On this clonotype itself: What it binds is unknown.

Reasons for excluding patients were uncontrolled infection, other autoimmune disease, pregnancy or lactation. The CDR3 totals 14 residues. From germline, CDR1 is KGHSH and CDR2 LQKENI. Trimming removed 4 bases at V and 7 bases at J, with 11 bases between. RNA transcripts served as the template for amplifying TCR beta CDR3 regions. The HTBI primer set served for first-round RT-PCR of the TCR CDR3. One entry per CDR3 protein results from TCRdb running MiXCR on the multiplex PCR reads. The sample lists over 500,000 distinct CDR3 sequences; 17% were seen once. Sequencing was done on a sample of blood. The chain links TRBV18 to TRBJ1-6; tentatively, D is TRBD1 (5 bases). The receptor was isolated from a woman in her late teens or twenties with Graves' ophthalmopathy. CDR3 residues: CASSLGANNSPLHF. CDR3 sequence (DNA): TGTGCCAGCTCACTCGGGGCCAACAATTCACCCCTCCACTTT.